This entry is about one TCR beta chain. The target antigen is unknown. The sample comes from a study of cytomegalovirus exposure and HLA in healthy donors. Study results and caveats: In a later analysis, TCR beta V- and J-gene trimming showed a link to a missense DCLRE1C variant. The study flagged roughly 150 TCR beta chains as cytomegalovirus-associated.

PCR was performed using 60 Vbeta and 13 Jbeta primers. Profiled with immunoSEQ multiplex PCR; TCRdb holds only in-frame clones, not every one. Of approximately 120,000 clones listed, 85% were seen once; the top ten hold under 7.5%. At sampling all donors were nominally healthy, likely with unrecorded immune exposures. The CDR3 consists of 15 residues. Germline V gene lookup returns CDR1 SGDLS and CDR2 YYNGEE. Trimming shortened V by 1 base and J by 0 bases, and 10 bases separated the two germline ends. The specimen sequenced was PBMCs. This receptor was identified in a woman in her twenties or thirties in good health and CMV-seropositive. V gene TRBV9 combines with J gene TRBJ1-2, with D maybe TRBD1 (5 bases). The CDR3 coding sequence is TGTGCCAGCAGCGTATCGACAGCGTCTAACTATGGCTACACCTTC. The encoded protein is CASSVSTASNYGYTF.